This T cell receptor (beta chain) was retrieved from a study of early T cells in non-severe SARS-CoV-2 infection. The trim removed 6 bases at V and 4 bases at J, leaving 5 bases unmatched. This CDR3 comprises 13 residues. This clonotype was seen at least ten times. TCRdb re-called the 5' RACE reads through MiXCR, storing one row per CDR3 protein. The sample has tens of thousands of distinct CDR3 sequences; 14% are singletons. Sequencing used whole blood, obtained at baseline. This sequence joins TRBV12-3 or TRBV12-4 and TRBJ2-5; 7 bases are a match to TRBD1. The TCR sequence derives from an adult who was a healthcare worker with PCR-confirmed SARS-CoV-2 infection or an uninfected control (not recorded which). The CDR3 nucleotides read TGTGCCAGCAGCCCAACAGGGGTAGAGACCCAGTACTTC. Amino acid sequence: CASSPTGVETQYF.